Listed here are 12 T cell receptor beta chains from one sample, sequenced in a study of T cell responses to AZD1222 COVID-19 vaccine (dated by TCRdb to about 2021). The method behind the library was the immunoSEQ multiplex PCR assay. TCRdb holds this immuneACCESS table with in-frame rearrangements only. Some clones are missing; in checked studies, unresolved V genes explain under half, and the rest has no known cause. This sample holds approximately 150,000 clones; approximately 90% were observed only once. Of the sample, 4.4% is held by the ten largest clones. The sample's time point label is to be understood as: baseline before first vaccination. Specimen: peripheral blood, collected on day 0 of AZD1222 vaccination. The receptors shown here come from an adult in good health.

The table lists this clone with a count of one. The chain couples TRBV19 to TRBJ1-1, with D perhaps TRBD1 (5 bases). Germline V lookup: CDR1 LNHDA, CDR2 SQIVND (reference sequence). V lost 4 bases and J 8 bases, leaving 14 bases between the germline ends. The CDR3 runs to 13 residues. The CDR3 loop reads CASSSLAGQEAFF. CDR3 bases: TGTGCCAGTAGTAGCCTGGCGGGGCAGGAAGCTTTCTTT.

This chain uses TRBV6-5 with TRBJ1-3, with 7 bases identical to TRBD1. The CDR3 contains 15 residues. J was trimmed by 0 bases and V by 6 bases; bases with no gene match: 5. CDR1 MNHEY and CDR2 SVGAGI come from the germline V gene. The chain's CDR3 is CASRTPGGSGNTIYF. CDR3 nucleotide sequence: TGTGCCAGCAGAACACCAGGGGGCTCTGGAAACACCATATATTTT.

The rearrangement joins TRBV6-5 to TRBJ1-2; D gene unclear. With 0 bases removed from V and 0 bases from J, the gap between germline ends came to 2 bases. Germline-derived CDR1 and CDR2 are MNHEY and SVGAGI. The CDR3 has 13 residues. The CDR3 region is CASSYSANYGYTF. DNA for the CDR3: TGTGCCAGCAGTTACTCTGCTAACTATGGCTACACCTTC.

The chain has TRBV28 and TRBJ1-2; D might be TRBD1 (5 bases). V lost 3 bases, J lost 4 bases, and 9 bases lay in between. CDR1 and CDR2 from the germline V gene are MDHEN and SYDVKM. This CDR3 has 13 residues. The CDR3 DNA follows: TGTGCCAGCAGTTTTAGGGGCGGCTATGGCTACACCTTC. Translated, it gives CASSFRGGYGYTF.

The chain joins TRBV4-1 to TRBJ2-5; 8 nucleotides agree with TRBD1. Trimming cost V 4 bases and J 7 bases; bases outside gene matches: 8. CDR3 length equals 14 residues. Germline lookup yields CDR1 MGHRA and CDR2 YSYEKL. The CDR3 region is CASSPGQGQGTQYF. CDR3 coding DNA: TGCGCCAGCAGCCCTGGACAGGGCCAGGGGACCCAGTACTTC.

The CDR3 DNA is TGTGCCAGCGCACCGGGACAGGGGGCTGTGGGCGTCTCTGGGGCCAACGTCCTGACTTTC. It translates to CASAPGQGAVGVSGANVLTF. The chain is built from TRBV11-3 and TRBJ2-6; 12 nucleotides agree with TRBD1. Germline V CDR1 and CDR2: SGHNT, YENEEA. Losses at the gene ends were 8 bases for V and 0 bases for J; bases not matched to a gene: 14. The CDR3 sequence is 20 residues long.

V gene TRBV3-1 (or the pseudogene TRBV3-2) combines with J gene TRBJ2-7; 7 positions match TRBD2. V lost 0 bases, J lost 4 bases, and 9 bases stayed unmatched. CDR3 length: 16 amino acids. Germline values: CDR1 LGHDT, CDR2 YNNKEL (reference sequence). The CDR3 loop is CASSQDRREGRYEQYF. The CDR3 coding sequence is TGTGCCAGCAGCCAAGATCGGAGGGAGGGCCGGTACGAGCAGTACTTC.

This clone has only a few counts. The chain has TRBV5-1 and TRBJ2-7; D is unclear. This CDR3 comprises 14 residues. From germline, CDR1 is SGHRS and CDR2 YFSETQ. V lost 3 bases, J lost 5 bases, and 15 bases lay in between. CDR3 bases: TGCGCCAGCAGCTCTGGTGGGTTGTGGCACGAGCAGTACTTC. This gives the protein CASSSGGLWHEQYF.

This clone was detected only once. The chain couples TRBV5-1 to TRBJ2-7; 7 positions match TRBD2. The CDR3 covers 14 residues. Germline trimming cut 2 bases from V and 3 bases from J; bases unmatched to any gene: 5. The germline V gene encodes CDR1 SGHRS and CDR2 YFSETQ. CDR3 in amino acids: CASSFGGRVYEQYF. DNA of the CDR3: TGCGCCAGCAGCTTCGGGGGGAGAGTCTACGAGCAGTACTTC.

The chain employs TRBV19 and TRBJ2-1; 11 nucleotides line up with TRBD2. CDR1 and CDR2 from the germline V gene are LNHDA and SQIVND (reference sequence). This CDR3 is 16 amino acids long. V lost 4 bases, J lost 7 bases, and 9 bases stayed unmatched. Written as DNA, the CDR3 is TGTGCCAGTAGTAAGCCGGGACTAGCGGCCATTAATGAGCAGTTCTTC. Protein product: CASSKPGLAAINEQFF.

The genes are TRBV7-3 and TRBJ2-1, with unresolved D. This CDR3 has 13 amino acids. Trimming took off 2 bases at V and 1 base at J, with 3 bases between the two ends. Germline CDR1 and CDR2: SGHTA and FQGTGA. In DNA form, the CDR3 reads TGTGCCAGCAGCTTAGGTTCCTACAATGAGCAGTTCTTC. This translates into CASSLGSYNEQFF.

The V gene is TRBV10-3, the J gene TRBJ1-2, with TRBD1 matching over 8 bases. Trimming at V came to 4 bases and at J to 1 base, leaving 8 bases not matched to a gene. Germline loops: CDR1 ENHRY, CDR2 SYGVKD. This CDR3 comprises 16 residues. CDR3 amino acids: CAISVVQGVGNYGYTF. The CDR3 DNA sequence: TGTGCCATCAGTGTGGTACAGGGGGTGGGTAACTATGGCTACACCTTC.